This T cell receptor beta chain was retrieved from a study of T cell responses to AZD1222 COVID-19 vaccine. As to this clone: What it recognizes is unknown. At one boundary the junction diverges from the germline segment, which might be a read error.

The CDR3 is made up of 11 amino acids. CDR1 is MNHEY, CDR2 SVGAGI, per germline. Overall study findings and caveats: Vaccine-associated CD4 TCRs ranged over spike, dominating at 160-218 and 743-854.

Sequencing used immunoSEQ multiplex PCR; TCRdb keeps in-frame clones, though not all of them. Among 60,000 to 80,000 clones listed, 80% were seen once. The sequencing used peripheral blood, collected 28 days after the second AZD1222 dose. The clonotype comes from an adult who received the AZD1222 COVID-19 vaccine. The chain is built from TRBV6-5 and TRBJ1-2, with no clear D. The CDR3 DNA reads as TGTGCCAGCAGCTCCTTCTCGCGCCCGTTCTTC. This codes for CASSSFSRPFF.